These T cell receptor beta chains were read from a single sample in a study of shared clonotypes between healthy human individuals. Profiled with immunoSEQ multiplex PCR; TCRdb holds only in-frame clones, not every one. This table has about 2.4 million clones, roughly 93% appearing once. The sequenced sample consisted of naive CD4+ T cells from PBMCs. The source is a man aged 18 to 29 in good health. Some clones in this sample may be carry-over from other donors' samples. Both conserved end residues are part of each CDR3. Each record gives: CDR3 DNA, CDR3 protein, clone size, V gene, J gene, D gene. D genes are given only for firm matches. The size field is filled for only some rows; it gives once, few, many or a size class.

CDR3 DNA: TGTGCCAGCAGTTTATCTATATGGGGCACAGATACGCAGTATTTT; CDR3 protein: CASSLSIWGTDTQYF; clone size: -; V gene: TRBV27; J gene: TRBJ2-3; D gene: -
CDR3 DNA: TGCGCCAGCAGCAGGACCGGGGACAGGGCGACAGATACGCAGTATTTT; CDR3 protein: CASSRTGDRATDTQYF; clone size: -; V gene: TRBV5-1; J gene: TRBJ2-3; D gene: TRBD1
CDR3 DNA: TGTGCCTGGAGTGTACTCCTGGGCAATCAGCCCCAGCATTTT; CDR3 protein: CAWSVLLGNQPQHF; clone size: -; V gene: TRBV30; J gene: TRBJ1-5; D gene: -
CDR3 DNA: TGTGCCAGCAGCTTTGGACCCGGGAAAAAGGGACTAGCGGGAGGGCCCGATACGCAGTATTTT; CDR3 protein: CASSFGPGKKGLAGGPDTQYF; clone size: -; V gene: TRBV13; J gene: TRBJ2-3; D gene: TRBD2
CDR3 DNA: TGTGCCAGCAGCGCCCAGCCAGCGGACACCGGGGAGCTGTTTTTT; CDR3 protein: CASSAQPADTGELFF; clone size: -; V gene: TRBV9; J gene: TRBJ2-2; D gene: -
CDR3 DNA: TGTGCCAGCAGCTCGGACACAGGGGCCTACGAGCAGTACTTC; CDR3 protein: CASSSDTGAYEQYF; clone size: once; V gene: TRBV7-9; J gene: TRBJ2-7; D gene: TRBD1
CDR3 DNA: TGTGCCTGGAGAGGGGGAGTGGCCAAAAACATTCAGTACTTC; CDR3 protein: CAWRGGVAKNIQYF; clone size: -; V gene: TRBV30; J gene: TRBJ2-4; D gene: -
CDR3 DNA: TGTGCCAGCAGTTCGAAACAGGGGGCTAGGGACTATGGCTACACCTTC; CDR3 protein: CASSSKQGARDYGYTF; clone size: once; V gene: TRBV28; J gene: TRBJ1-2; D gene: TRBD1
CDR3 DNA: -; CDR3 protein: CASRLGFGQGAAVSGNTIYF; clone size: -; V gene: TRBV12-2; J gene: TRBJ1-3; D gene: -
CDR3 DNA: TGTGCCAGCAGGCCCGACAGGACCAACACCATATATTTT; CDR3 protein: CASRPDRTNTIYF; clone size: -; V gene: TRBV2; J gene: TRBJ1-3; D gene: -
CDR3 DNA: TGTGCCAGCAGCACCCGTCAGGGGGAGGAGACCCAGTACTTC; CDR3 protein: CASSTRQGEETQYF; clone size: -; V gene: TRBV13; J gene: TRBJ2-5; D gene: TRBD1
CDR3 DNA: TGTGCCAGCAGCGCCTCCCCCAGGGGTGGAAACACTGAAGCTTTCTTT; CDR3 protein: CASSASPRGGNTEAFF; clone size: -; V gene: TRBV9; J gene: TRBJ1-1; D gene: -
CDR3 DNA: TGTGCCAGCAGCCCGCGGGGGCTAGCGGGTGTTCTCGCAGATACGCAGTATTTT; CDR3 protein: CASSPRGLAGVLADTQYF; clone size: -; V gene: TRBV11-2; J gene: TRBJ2-3; D gene: TRBD2
CDR3 DNA: TGTGCCATCAGTGAAGTCCCCCAACCTATTAACTATGGCTACACCTTC; CDR3 protein: CAISEVPQPINYGYTF; clone size: once; V gene: TRBV10-3; J gene: TRBJ1-2; D gene: -
CDR3 DNA: TGTGCCAGCAGCGTAGGTCTGGCGGGAGGGAGCTTCTTC; CDR3 protein: CASSVGLAGGSFF; clone size: -; V gene: TRBV9; J gene: TRBJ2-1; D gene: TRBD2
CDR3 DNA: TGTGCCAGCAGTGAGCCGGGGTTGAACACTGAAGCTTTCTTT; CDR3 protein: CASSEPGLNTEAFF; clone size: -; V gene: TRBV6-1; J gene: TRBJ1-1; D gene: -
CDR3 DNA: TGCGCCAGCAGCCAAGAAGCCAGCTCTTATGGCTACACCTTC; CDR3 protein: CASSQEASSYGYTF; clone size: -; V gene: TRBV4-1; J gene: TRBJ1-2; D gene: -
CDR3 DNA: TGTGCCAGCAGCCGTTTTGGCGTAGGAAACACCATATATTTT; CDR3 protein: CASSRFGVGNTIYF; clone size: -; V gene: TRBV28; J gene: TRBJ1-3; D gene: -
CDR3 DNA: TGTGCCAGCAGCCCAGGCAGGGGGCCCTACAATGAGCAGTTCTTC; CDR3 protein: CASSPGRGPYNEQFF; clone size: once; V gene: TRBV7-3; J gene: TRBJ2-1; D gene: TRBD1
CDR3 DNA: TGCGCCAGCAGTGGTAGACGACAGGGGAGCACAGATACGCAGTATTTT; CDR3 protein: CASSGRRQGSTDTQYF; clone size: -; V gene: TRBV10-1; J gene: TRBJ2-3; D gene: TRBD1
CDR3 DNA: TGCGCCAGCAGCCAAGATCGGAGGGGGCACAGTGGCTACACCTTC; CDR3 protein: CASSQDRRGHSGYTF; clone size: -; V gene: TRBV4-1; J gene: TRBJ1-2; D gene: TRBD1
CDR3 DNA: TGCGCCAGCTCCGATGGGGCAAACCTCGCCGGGGAGCTGTTTTTT; CDR3 protein: CASSDGANLAGELFF; clone size: once; V gene: TRBV4-3; J gene: TRBJ2-2; D gene: -
CDR3 DNA: TGCGCCAGCAGCCAAGAGGGGGCCGGGACAGGGATCTCTGGAAACACCATATATTTT; CDR3 protein: CASSQEGAGTGISGNTIYF; clone size: -; V gene: TRBV4-3; J gene: TRBJ1-3; D gene: TRBD1
CDR3 DNA: TGTGCCAGCAGAGCGATTAACGCGCCGTCCTACGAGCAGTACTTC; CDR3 protein: CASRAINAPSYEQYF; clone size: once; V gene: TRBV21-1; J gene: TRBJ2-7; D gene: -
CDR3 DNA: TGTGCCAGCAGTTACTCTCGACAGGGGGACAATGGCTACACCTTC; CDR3 protein: CASSYSRQGDNGYTF; clone size: -; V gene: TRBV6-5; J gene: TRBJ1-2; D gene: TRBD1
CDR3 DNA: TGTGCCAGCAGCAAAGCGTTGCGGGGCTACGAGCAGTACTTC; CDR3 protein: CASSKALRGYEQYF; clone size: -; V gene: TRBV21-1; J gene: TRBJ2-7; D gene: -
CDR3 DNA: TGTGCCAGCAGCTTGAGGACTTTTCGGAGTGGCGGGGAGCTGTTTTTT; CDR3 protein: CASSLRTFRSGGELFF; clone size: -; V gene: TRBV7-2; J gene: TRBJ2-2; D gene: -
CDR3 DNA: TGTGCCAGCAGCGGCGTAGCGGGAGGGCCAGGTGAGCAGTACTTC; CDR3 protein: CASSGVAGGPGEQYF; clone size: -; V gene: TRBV9; J gene: TRBJ2-7; D gene: TRBD2
CDR3 DNA: TGCAGCGTGGGGGGAACACGGGAGACCCAAGAGACCCAGTACTTC; CDR3 protein: CSVGGTRETQETQYF; clone size: -; V gene: TRBV29-1; J gene: TRBJ2-5; D gene: -
CDR3 DNA: TGCGCCAGCAGCTTGGAGGATGGAGAGACCCAGTACTTC; CDR3 protein: CASSLEDGETQYF; clone size: -; V gene: TRBV5-1; J gene: TRBJ2-5; D gene: -
CDR3 DNA: TGTGCCAGCAAAAATGGACCCCTAGAGGAGTACTTC; CDR3 protein: CASKNGPLEEYF; clone size: -; V gene: TRBV6-6; J gene: TRBJ2-7; D gene: -
CDR3 DNA: TGTGCCAGCAGTGACCCCACTGCGGGCGGAAACACCATATATTTT; CDR3 protein: CASSDPTAGGNTIYF; clone size: -; V gene: TRBV25-1; J gene: TRBJ1-3; D gene: -
CDR3 DNA: TGTGCCAGCAGCCAAGTGTGGCAGGGGGCGGATACGCAGTATTTT; CDR3 protein: CASSQVWQGADTQYF; clone size: -; V gene: TRBV4-2; J gene: TRBJ2-3; D gene: TRBD1
CDR3 DNA: TGTGCCAGCTCTCTGGGACAGGGTTACACTGAAGCTTTCTTT; CDR3 protein: CASSLGQGYTEAFF; clone size: -; V gene: TRBV18; J gene: TRBJ1-1; D gene: TRBD1